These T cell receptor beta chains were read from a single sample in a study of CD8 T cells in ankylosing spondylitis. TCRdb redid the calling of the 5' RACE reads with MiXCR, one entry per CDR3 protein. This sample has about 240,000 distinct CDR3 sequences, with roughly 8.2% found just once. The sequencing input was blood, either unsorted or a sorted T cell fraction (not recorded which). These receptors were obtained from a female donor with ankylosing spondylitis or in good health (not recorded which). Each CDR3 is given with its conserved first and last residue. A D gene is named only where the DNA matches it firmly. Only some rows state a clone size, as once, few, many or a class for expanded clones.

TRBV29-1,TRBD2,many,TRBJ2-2,TGCAGCGTCGACGGACTAGCGACCGGGGAGCTGTTTTTT,CSVDGLATGELFF
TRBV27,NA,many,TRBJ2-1,TGTGCCAGCAGGATCGGTAAAGCGGCTCAGGAGGAGTTCTTC,CASRIGKAAQEEFF
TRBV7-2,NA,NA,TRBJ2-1,TGTGCCAGCAGCTTGGGGACTGTCTCCTACAATGAGCAGTTCTTC,CASSLGTVSYNEQFF
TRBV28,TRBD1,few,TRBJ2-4,TGTGCCAGCCCGCCCGGCCCGGGGACAGGGGTGGACATTCAGTACTTC,CASPPGPGTGVDIQYF
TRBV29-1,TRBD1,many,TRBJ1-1,TGCAGCGTGGGACAGGGGACGCGGACTGAAGCTTTCTTT,CSVGQGTRTEAFF
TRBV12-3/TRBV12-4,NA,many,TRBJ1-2,TGTGCCAGCAGCTCCGACTATGGCTACACCTTC,CASSSDYGYTF
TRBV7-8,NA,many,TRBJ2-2,TGTGCCACCCCCCCTAGCAGCTTCACCGGGGAGCTGTTTTTT,CATPPSSFTGELFF
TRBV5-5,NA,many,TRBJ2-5,TGTGCCAGCAGCGGAGGGGACAGTTGGGAGACCCAGTACTTC,CASSGGDSWETQYF
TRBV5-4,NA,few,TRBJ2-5,TGTGCCAGCAGCCCCTCTCCCGACCGACAAGAGACCCAGTACTTC,CASSPSPDRQETQYF
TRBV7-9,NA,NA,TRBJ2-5,TGTGCCAGCAGCGCCCCCCACGGACGGACCCAAGAGACCCAGTACTTC,CASSAPHGRTQETQYF
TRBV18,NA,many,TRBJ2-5,TGTGCCAGCTCACCAGACCTGGGGGAGACCCAGTACTTC,CASSPDLGETQYF
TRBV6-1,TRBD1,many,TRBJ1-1,TGTGCCACCTCCGGGACAGGGGCTTGGAACACTGAAGCTTTCTTT,CATSGTGAWNTEAFF
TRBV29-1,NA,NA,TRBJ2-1,TGCAGCGTTGGGGGAATGGGGTACAATGAGCAGTTCTTC,CSVGGMGYNEQFF
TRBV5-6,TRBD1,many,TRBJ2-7,TGTGCCAGCAGCACTCCGGGACAGTCCTACGAGCAGTACTTC,CASSTPGQSYEQYF
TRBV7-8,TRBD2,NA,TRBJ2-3,TGTGCCAGCAGCGTGAACCGAGCGGGAGGCACAGATACGCAGTATTTT,CASSVNRAGGTDTQYF
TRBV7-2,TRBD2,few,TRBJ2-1,TGTGCCAGCAGCTTAGTCTTAGGCGGGAGGAATGAGCAGTTCTTC,CASSLVLGGRNEQFF
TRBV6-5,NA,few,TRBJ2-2,TGTGCCAGCAGTTCTCCTTCGCAGAGCACCGGGGAGCTGTTTTTT,CASSSPSQSTGELFF
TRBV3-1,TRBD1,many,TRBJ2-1,TGTGCCAGCAGCCGAGGTCCGGACAGGGGCAATGAGCAGTTCTTC,CASSRGPDRGNEQFF
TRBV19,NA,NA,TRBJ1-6,TGTGCCAGTAGTATGGCAGGGCAGAATTCACCCCTCCACTTT,CASSMAGQNSPLHF
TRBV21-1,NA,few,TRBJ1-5,TGTGCCGGCGCGGGGGATGGCAATCAGCCCCAGCATTTT,CAGAGDGNQPQHF
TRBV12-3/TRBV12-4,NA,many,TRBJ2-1,TGTGCCAGCAGTCGACTGGCCTTAGCCGATGAGCAGTTCTTC,CASSRLALADEQFF
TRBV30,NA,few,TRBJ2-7,TGTGCCTGGTCTCAGGGGTCAGTGGACGAGCAGTACTTC,CAWSQGSVDEQYF
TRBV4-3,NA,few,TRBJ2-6,TGCGCCAGCAGCCAGGACAGTATACTCTCTGGGGCCAACGTCCTGACTTTC,CASSQDSILSGANVLTF
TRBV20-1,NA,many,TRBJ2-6,TGCAGTGCTCCTCGCTCTGGGGCCAACGTCCTGACTTTC,CSAPRSGANVLTF
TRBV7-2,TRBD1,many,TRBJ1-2,TGTGCCAGCTCAGTGGACAGGATACGGTATGGCTACACCTTC,CASSVDRIRYGYTF
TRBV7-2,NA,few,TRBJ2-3,TGTGCCAGCAGCTTACGGGGGGCGCACACAGATACGCAGTATTTT,CASSLRGAHTDTQYF
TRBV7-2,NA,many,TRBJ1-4,TGTGCCAGCAGCCTCCACGGGGGTAATGAAAAACTGTTTTTT,CASSLHGGNEKLFF
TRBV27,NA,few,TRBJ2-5,TGTGCCAGCAGCCCCCCGGGTGAGCAAGAGACCCAGTACTTC,CASSPPGEQETQYF
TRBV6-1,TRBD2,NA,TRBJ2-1,TGTGCCAGCACCCCCCTGCGGCTAGCGGGAGGCTATGAGCAGTTCTTC,CASTPLRLAGGYEQFF
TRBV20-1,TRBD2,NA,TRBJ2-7,TGCAGTGCCGTGAGCGGGGCGGGGACCTACGAGCAGTACTTC,CSAVSGAGTYEQYF
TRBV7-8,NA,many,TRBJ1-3,TGTGCCAGCAGCTTAGTATCGGGGGCGGCTGGAAACACCATATATTTT,CASSLVSGAAGNTIYF
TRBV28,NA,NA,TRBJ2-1,TGTGCCAGCAGCTTCTTGGGGGACTGGCACAATGAGCAGTTCTTC,CASSFLGDWHNEQFF
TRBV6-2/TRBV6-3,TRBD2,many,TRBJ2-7,TGTGCCAGCTCTGGGGAGGGCCAAGACTACGAGCAGTACTTC,CASSGEGQDYEQYF
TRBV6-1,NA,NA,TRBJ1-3,TGTGCCAGCACCGGGGCCTCTGGAAACACCATATATTTT,CASTGASGNTIYF
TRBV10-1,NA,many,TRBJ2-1,TGCGCCAGCAGTGAAGTGGGGTATGAGCAGTTCTTC,CASSEVGYEQFF
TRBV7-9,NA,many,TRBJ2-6,TGTGCCAGCAGCTTCGTGAGTTCTGGGGCCAACGTCCTGACTTTC,CASSFVSSGANVLTF
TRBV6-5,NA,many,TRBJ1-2,TGTGCCAGCACGGTAGAGGCGCCCTATGGCTACACCTTC,CASTVEAPYGYTF
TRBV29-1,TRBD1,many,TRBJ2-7,TGCAGCGTTCAAGACAGGGCCGAGCAGTACTTC,CSVQDRAEQYF
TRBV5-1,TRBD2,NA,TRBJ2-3,TGCGCCAGCAGTGCGGGAGGGGGCTGGAGCACAGATACGCAGTATTTT,CASSAGGGWSTDTQYF
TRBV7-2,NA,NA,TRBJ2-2,TGTGCCAGCAGCCCCAGGACCCGCAGGACCGGGGAGCTGTTTTTT,CASSPRTRRTGELFF
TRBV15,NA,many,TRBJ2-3,TGTGCCACCAGCCTCCGGACTGCTAGCACAGATACGCAGTATTTT,CATSLRTASTDTQYF
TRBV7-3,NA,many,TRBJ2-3,TGTGCCAGCAGCTGGGACATCGGGACAGATACGCAGTATTTT,CASSWDIGTDTQYF
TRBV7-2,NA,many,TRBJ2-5,TGTGCCAGCAGCGCAGGATGGACCCAGTACTTC,CASSAGWTQYF
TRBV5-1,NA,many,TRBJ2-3,TGCGCCAGCAGCCTGGATAGAGGGGATACGCAGTATTTT,CASSLDRGDTQYF
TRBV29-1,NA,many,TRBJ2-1,TGCAGCGTGGGATTCTCCTACAATGAGCAGTTCTTC,CSVGFSYNEQFF
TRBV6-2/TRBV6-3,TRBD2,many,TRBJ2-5,TGTGCCAGCAGTTACTCGCGGGGGCAAGAGACCCAGTACTTC,CASSYSRGQETQYF
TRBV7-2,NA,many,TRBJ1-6,TGTGCCAGCAGCCCCAGCGGGGCAGGGAATAATTCACCCCTCCACTTT,CASSPSGAGNNSPLHF
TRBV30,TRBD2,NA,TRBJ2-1,TGTGCCTGGGCGAGACTAGCCACGAGAAATGAGCAGTTCTTC,CAWARLATRNEQFF
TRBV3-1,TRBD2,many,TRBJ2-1,TGTGCCAGCAGCCAAGTTCTTGGTAGCGGGCTTTCCTACAATGAGCAGTTCTTC,CASSQVLGSGLSYNEQFF
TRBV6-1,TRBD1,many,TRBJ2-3,TGTGCCAGCAGTCGACAGGGGTGGGACACAGATACGCAGTATTTT,CASSRQGWDTDTQYF
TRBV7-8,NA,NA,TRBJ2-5,TGTGCCAGCAACTTAGCGCAGCGGGAGACCCAGTACTTC,CASNLAQRETQYF
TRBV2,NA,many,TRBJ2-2,TGTGCCAGCAGTGAAACGGGTTGGCTGTTTTTT,CASSETGWLFF
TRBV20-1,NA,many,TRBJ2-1,TGCAGTGCCAGACTAGTTCCGGGAAATGAGCAGTTCTTC,CSARLVPGNEQFF
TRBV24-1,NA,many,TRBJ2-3,TGTGCCACCAGCGGTGGTGGGGGAGGAGGCACAGATACGCAGTATTTT,CATSGGGGGGTDTQYF
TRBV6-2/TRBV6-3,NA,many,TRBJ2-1,TGTGCCGGGGGGCGGAGAACCAATGAGCAGTTCTTC,CAGGRRTNEQFF
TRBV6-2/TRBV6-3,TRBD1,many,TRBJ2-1,TGTGCCAGCAGTTACTCCCAGCGGACAGGGGGCAATGAGCAGTTCTTC,CASSYSQRTGGNEQFF
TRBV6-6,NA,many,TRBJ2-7,TGTGCCAGCCTCTCCCCGCCCTACGAGCAGTACTTC,CASLSPPYEQYF